The 6 T cell receptor beta chains below were found in one sample sequenced in a study of Graves' ophthalmopathy and Graves' hyperthyroidism. Using RNA transcripts, the TCR beta CDR3 regions were amplified. First-round RT-PCR used HTBI primers; second-round multiplex PCR followed. TCRdb fed the multiplex PCR reads into MiXCR, producing one record per CDR3 protein. The table records approximately 460,000 distinct CDR3 sequences, under 15% of them present only once. The sample was blood. These receptors originate from a woman aged 25 to 39 with Graves' ophthalmopathy.

This clonotype was detected a few times. This sequence joins TRBV2 and TRBJ2-7; D perhaps matches TRBD2 (5 bases). Trimming took 7 bases from V and 4 from J, leaving 11 bases between them. From germline, CDR1 is SNHLY and CDR2 FYNNEI. This CDR3 has 12 amino acids. The CDR3 DNA reads as TGTGCCAGCAAGGGAGAAGGGTACGAGCAGTACTTC. It translates to CASKGEGYEQYF.

At least ten counts were recorded for this clonotype. The chain recombines TRBV28 with TRBJ1-3; a possible D gene is TRBD1 (5 bases). The V and J ends lost 6 bases and 4 bases respectively, with 13 bases between them. The CDR3 consists of 14 residues. From germline, CDR1 is MDHEN and CDR2 SYDVKM. The CDR3 bases are TGTGCCAGCAGCCAGGGAACGTTCGGAAACACCATATATTTT. This translates into CASSQGTFGNTIYF.

This clonotype has ten or more counts. V gene TRBV19 combines with J gene TRBJ1-3; D not certain. CDR3 length: 15 amino acids. Trimming shortened V by 10 bases and J by 2 bases, and 18 bases separated the two germline ends. From germline, CDR1 is LNHDA and CDR2 SQIVND (reference sequence). The CDR3 spells CATRTRSGPGNTIYF. DNA of the CDR3: TGTGCCACCCGAACCCGGTCGGGCCCTGGAAACACCATATATTTT. Using reference TRBV19 and TRBJ1-3 for the parts outside the CDR3, the full variable domain is DGGITQSPKYLFRKEGQNVTLSCEQNLNHDAMYWYRQDPGQGLRLIYYSQIVNDFQKGDIAEGYSVSREKKESFPLTVTSAQKNPTAFYLCATRTRSGPGNTIYFGEGSWLTVV.

This clonotype has ten or more counts. This chain uses TRBV6-1 with TRBJ2-5; D unresolved. This CDR3 region has 13 residues. Trimming pared 7 bases from V and 3 bases from J, leaving 12 bases between. The germline V gene has CDR1 MNHNS and CDR2 SASEGT. CDR3 region: CASTQDLEETQYF. As DNA, the CDR3 is TGTGCCAGCACCCAGGACCTTGAAGAGACCCAGTACTTC.

Details on this clonotype: A single base separates this from a much larger clone, so it may be a read error. V and J are TRBV3-1 and TRBJ1-1, with 7 bases matching TRBD1. This CDR3 spans 13 amino acids. Per the germline V gene, CDR1 is LGHDT and CDR2 is YNNKEL (reference sequence). The trim removed 3 bases at V and 5 bases at J, leaving 3 bases unmatched. This CDR3 reads CASSQTGKTEAFF. CDR3 nucleotide sequence: TGTGCCAGCAGCCAGACAGGGAAAACTGAAGCTTTCTTT.

This clonotype was counted many times. The V and J genes are TRBV28 and TRBJ1-2; D not resolved. Germline lookup yields CDR1 MDHEN and CDR2 SYDVKM. V was shortened by 6 bases and J by 4 bases, with 9 bases between the two germline ends. This CDR3 region has 12 residues. CDR3 sequence reads: CASSPRTYGYTF. CDR3 DNA sequence: TGTGCCAGCAGCCCCCGGACCTATGGCTACACCTTC.